The 23 T cell receptor beta chains presented below share a single source sample, sequenced in a study of T cells in Graves' hyperthyroidism and ophthalmopathy (dated by TCRdb to the late 2010s). Library preparation employed multiplex PCR. Sequencing instrument: Illumina HiSeq 2000. Amplification of TCR beta CDR3 regions was carried out from RNA transcripts. For the first round of RT-PCR on the TCR CDR3, the HTBI primer set was used together with the Qiagen OneStep RT-PCR kit. TCRdb reworked the public reads: Q25 trimming with fastp, MiXCR clone assembly, productive beta chains retained. One record per CDR3 amino acid sequence lists the most common genes and DNA. This sample holds hundreds of thousands of distinct CDR3 sequences; more than 11% were observed only once. Under 7% of the sample belongs to the ten largest clones. The sample comprised blood. Every receptor here comes from a woman younger than 45 with Graves' hyperthyroidism that later progressed to Graves' ophthalmopathy.

CDR3 bases: TGTGCCAGCAGTGACATAGCGGGACTGGCCAAAAACATTCAGTACTTC. Residues: CASSDIAGLAKNIQYF. This chain uses TRBV6-1 with TRBJ2-4, with 8 bases matching TRBD2. The CDR3 consists of 16 residues. From germline, CDR1 is MNHNS and CDR2 SASEGT. V shed 3 bases and J 1 base; nucleotides not matched to a gene: 5.

Worth noting for this clonotype: A read error may be the cause here, since a much bigger clone is one base away. The chain uses TRBV30 and TRBJ1-4, with 7 nucleotides matching TRBD1. Germline CDR1 is GTSNPN and CDR2 is SVGIG (reference sequence). The V and J ends lost 1 base and 7 bases, in that order; junction bases with no gene match: 9. The CDR3 is 15 residues long. CDR3 DNA sequence: TGTGCCTGGAGTGAAAAACAGGGGAGGGCTGAAAAACTGTTTTTT. This codes for CAWSEKQGRAEKLFF.

This clonotype occurred a few times. CDR3 DNA sequence: TGTGCCAGCAGCTACGACACCCATGAAAAACTGTTTTTT. Residues: CASSYDTHEKLFF. This chain links TRBV7-9 with TRBJ1-4, with D uncertain. V was cut by 4 bases and J by 6 bases, with 9 bases left in between. Looked up from germline, CDR1 is SEHNR and CDR2 is FQNEAQ (reference sequence). The CDR3 extends over 13 amino acids.

V gene TRBV6-1 combines with J gene TRBJ1-4; tentatively, D is TRBD1 (6 bases). The CDR3 loop spans 15 amino acids. V lost 5 bases to trimming and J lost 7 bases, with 17 bases between them. Germline assignment: CDR1 MNHNS and CDR2 SASEGT. This CDR3 is CASSYLAGVAEKLFF. CDR3 sequence (DNA): TGTGCCAGCAGTTATTTGGCAGGGGTGGCTGAAAAACTGTTTTTT.

The chain uses TRBV7-3 and TRBJ1-1; 7 bases agree with TRBD1. V gave up 5 bases and J gave up 3 bases; unmatched junction bases: 9. This CDR3 is built from 15 residues. Germline V gene lookup returns CDR1 SGHTA and CDR2 FQGTGA. CDR3: CASSLSGTAYTEAFF. The CDR3 region has the DNA TGTGCCAGCAGCCTTTCCGGGACAGCTTACACTGAAGCTTTCTTT. Using reference TRBV7-3 and TRBJ1-1 for the parts outside the CDR3, the full variable domain is GAGVSQTPSNKVTEKGKYVELRCDPISGHTALYWYRQSLGQGPEFLIYFQGTGAADDSGLPNDRFFAVRPEGSVSTLKIQRTERGDSAVYLCASSLSGTAYTEAFFGQGTRLTVV.

This clonotype has ten or more counts. This rearrangement joins TRBV30 to TRBJ1-3, with D tentatively TRBD1 (6 bases). Germline V gene data show CDR1 as GTSNPN and CDR2 as SVGIG (reference sequence). CDR3 length equals 13 residues. V was trimmed by 5 bases and J by 2 bases, leaving 10 bases between them. In DNA, the CDR3 is TGTGCCTGGGAGACAGGAGCTGGAAACACCATATATTTT. This sequence encodes CAWETGAGNTIYF.

This clonotype was observed at least ten times. The V gene is TRBV20-1, the J gene TRBJ2-7; D possibly uses TRBD1 or TRBD2 (5 bases each). Trimming cost V 5 bases and J 6 bases, with 20 bases left between them. CDR3 length: 14 residues. Germline CDR1 DFQATT, CDR2 SNEGSKA (reference sequence). The CDR3 reads CSAVWDGLGAEQYF. Here the CDR3 DNA reads TGCAGTGCTGTATGGGACGGCCTGGGAGCCGAGCAGTACTTC.

This clonotype was observed at least ten times. The gene calls are TRBV5-1 and TRBJ2-1; 8 nucleotides agree with TRBD1. This CDR3 has 14 residues. CDR1 and CDR2 from the germline V gene are SGHRS and YFSETQ. V lost 4 bases and J lost 6; bases outside the gene matches: 6. CDR3 region: CASSPQGAANEQFF. In DNA, the CDR3 is TGCGCCAGCAGCCCCCAGGGGGCGGCCAATGAGCAGTTCTTC.

CDR3 amino acids: CASRPRDRGYGYTF. Written as DNA, the CDR3 is TGTGCCAGCAGACCCCGGGACAGGGGTTATGGCTACACCTTC. The genes are TRBV6-2 or TRBV6-3 and TRBJ1-2, with 10 bases lining up with TRBD1. The CDR3 length is 14 residues. The J segment lost 5 bases and the V segment lost 6 bases, leaving 6 bases of the junction unmatched. The germline gives CDR1 MNHEY, CDR2 SVGEGT.

This clonotype was seen only a few times. V is TRBV3-1 and J is TRBJ2-7; no clear D gene. Germline assignment: CDR1 LGHDT and CDR2 YNNKEL (reference sequence). Trimming took off 2 bases at V and 3 bases at J, with 8 bases between the two ends. CDR3 length: 13 amino acids. DNA of the CDR3: TGTGCCAGCAGCCAAACCCCAGGCTACGAGCAGTACTTC. This encodes CASSQTPGYEQYF.

This clonotype was detected many times. The rearrangement uses TRBV11-2 and TRBJ2-5; D remains unclear. V was pared by 6 bases and J by 0 bases, with 17 bases between. CDR1 SGHAT and CDR2 FQNNGV come from the germline V gene. The CDR3 consists of 16 residues. CDR3 protein: CASSYPDFRHQETQYF. The CDR3 DNA reads as TGTGCCAGCAGTTATCCAGATTTTCGGCACCAAGAGACCCAGTACTTC.

There are many counts of this clonotype. This chain uses TRBV20-1 with TRBJ2-3; 11 nucleotides agree with TRBD1. This CDR3 is 16 amino acids long. V shed 3 bases, J shed 4 bases, and the junction held 9 bases outside the gene matches. From germline, CDR1 is DFQATT and CDR2 SNEGSKA (reference sequence). The CDR3 sequence: CSARTYGQGASDTQYF. CDR3 coding DNA: TGCAGTGCTAGGACATACGGACAGGGGGCTTCAGATACGCAGTATTTT.

This clonotype has just a few counts. The chain combines TRBV18 with TRBJ2-6, with 9 bases identical to TRBD1. Trimming removed 5 bases from V and 3 bases from J; junction bases left unmatched: 17. Germline V gives CDR1 KGHSH, CDR2 LQKENI. This CDR3 contains 20 residues. In DNA form, the CDR3 reads TGTGCCAGCTCAGCACTGGAGCGGACAGGGGAGTTCGGTGGGGCCAACGTCCTGACTTTC. Translated: CASSALERTGEFGGANVLTF.

Ten or more counts support this clonotype. The chain has TRBV9 and TRBJ1-3; no reliable D call. Per the germline V gene, CDR1 is SGDLS and CDR2 is YYNGEE. V lost 3 bases, J lost 4 bases, and 8 bases lay in between. The CDR3 is 13 residues long. CDR3 in DNA: TGTGCCAGCAGCGGACCACAGGGAAACACCATATATTTT. It specifies CASSGPQGNTIYF.

This clonotype was recorded at least ten times. This chain connects TRBV11-2 to TRBJ2-1, with TRBD2 matching 8 bases. Germline V gives CDR1 SGHAT, CDR2 FQNNGV. The V and J ends lost 4 bases and 4 bases, in that order; junction bases with no gene match: 6. The CDR3 covers 15 residues. CDR3 amino acids: CASSSQRERYNEQFF. CDR3 DNA sequence: TGTGCCAGCAGCTCGCAGCGGGAGCGATACAATGAGCAGTTCTTC. Full variable domain (rest looked up from reference TRBV11-2 and TRBJ2-1): EAGVAQSPRYKIIEKRQSVAFWCNPISGHATLYWYQQILGQGPKLLIQFQNNGVVDDSQLPKDRFSAERLKGVDSTLKIQPAKLEDSAVYLCASSSQRERYNEQFFGPGTRLTVL.

This clonotype was counted at least ten times. The V gene is TRBV5-1, the J gene TRBJ2-1; unclear D gene. The CDR3 has 15 amino acids. Germline V CDR1 and CDR2: SGHRS, YFSETQ. Trimming left V 4 bases short and J 7 bases short, with 18 bases between. DNA for the CDR3: TGCGCCAGCAGCCGAGGTTTGAGTGGTGGGAATGAGCAGTTCTTC. Translating it yields CASSRGLSGGNEQFF.

The chain joins TRBV25-1 to TRBJ2-3; 10 nucleotides align to TRBD2. V shed 7 bases, J shed 1 base, and the junction held 5 bases outside the gene matches. This CDR3 is built from 15 residues. CDR1 is MGHDK, CDR2 SYGVNS, per germline. Here the CDR3 DNA reads TGTGCCAGCAAGGAGCGGGAGGGGGGCACAGATACGCAGTATTTT. Its protein is CASKEREGGTDTQYF.

Many counts were recorded for this clonotype. J is TRBJ1-5 and V is TRBV12-3 or TRBV12-4; 12 nucleotides match TRBD1. Trimming cost V 3 bases and J 6 bases; bases outside gene matches: 6. The CDR3 length is 16 residues. CDR3 coding DNA: TGTGCCAGCAGTTTGGGGGACAGGGGGCTGGGTCAGCCCCAGCATTTT. Amino acids: CASSLGDRGLGQPQHF.

This clonotype was counted at least ten times. V and J are TRBV28 and TRBJ2-1; 8 bases agree with TRBD2. J lost 4 bases, V lost 5 bases, and 13 bases had no gene match. CDR1 is MDHEN and CDR2 is SYDVKM in the germline V gene. CDR3 length: 17 amino acids. The CDR3 here is CASSLPPGAGAYNEQFF. The CDR3 DNA is TGTGCCAGCAGTCTACCCCCTGGAGCGGGAGCTTACAATGAGCAGTTCTTC.

The table lists this clonotype with many counts. This chain links TRBV28 with TRBJ1-2; 8 nucleotides line up with TRBD1. Per germline, CDR1 MDHEN and CDR2 SYDVKM. The CDR3 sequence is 13 residues long. Losses at the gene ends were 5 bases for V and 4 bases for J; bases not matched to a gene: 3. CDR3 loop: CASSQDRVYGYTF. The CDR3 bases are TGTGCCAGCAGTCAGGACAGGGTCTATGGCTACACCTTC.

This clonotype was detected many times. The chain recombines TRBV3-1 with TRBJ1-1, with TRBD1 identical over 7 bases. The germline CDR1 and CDR2 sequences are LGHDT and YNNKEL (reference sequence). The CDR3 consists of 17 residues. Trimming took 4 bases from V and 7 from J; bases not matched to a gene: 18. CDR3 sequence: CASSPPLTGNYPYEAFF. The CDR3 DNA reads TGTGCCAGCAGCCCCCCCCTGACAGGGAATTATCCGTATGAAGCTTTCTTT.

This clonotype turned up a few times. This sequence joins TRBV24-1 and TRBJ2-7, with D possibly TRBD1 on 6 matching bases. Germline values: CDR1 KGHDR, CDR2 SFDVKD. CDR3 length equals 14 residues. V lost 4 bases, J lost 0 bases, and 9 bases lay in between. The CDR3 sequence is CATSEAGDSYEQYF. The CDR3 DNA is TGTGCCACCAGTGAAGCAGGGGACTCCTACGAGCAGTACTTC.

To note about this clonotype: A clone one base away is much larger, so this may be a read error. V and J are TRBV3-1 and TRBJ2-7, with TRBD2 matching 7 bases. This CDR3 is 11 amino acids long. Germline V gene sequence: CDR1 LGHDT, CDR2 YNNKEL (reference sequence). Here the CDR3 reads CAISQGLEQYF. For the CDR3, the DNA is TGTGCCATCAGCCAGGGACTAGAGCAGTACTTC.